The entry below describes one T cell receptor beta chain. Its antigen remains unidentified. V lost 1 base and J 3 bases, leaving 9 bases between the germline ends. Germline V gives CDR1 LGHDT, CDR2 YNNKEL (reference sequence). The CDR3 is 14 residues long. This sample was taken from a study of post-analysis software for immune sequencing data. Study in general: As for disease course, relapsing-remitting, secondary progressive and progressive-relapsing multiple sclerosis were all included. Notes on the study in general: There were five TRBV segments more frequent in patients than controls, and TRBV5-6, TRBV5-1 and TRBV20-1 were among them. Under the F measure, samples that were prepared in one batch clustered strongly together. Versus controls, multiple sclerosis patients showed significantly lower diversity (normalized Chao1).

Unique-molecular-identifier-tagged TCR beta cDNA libraries were used. T cells, about 0.95 to 10 million of them, yielded some 500,000 cDNA molecules. In TCRdb, the PCR reads were re-called with MiXCR into one record per CDR3 protein. Of about 770,000 distinct CDR3 sequences listed, 40% to 55% were seen once; the top ten hold just under 5%. The sample consisted of blood. The sequence was collected from a girl under 18 with multiple sclerosis. This sequence joins TRBV3-1 and TRBJ1-2; D not certain. The CDR3 DNA is TGTGCCAGCAGCCAAGGGGCGGGGTACTATGGCTACACCTTC. It yields the protein CASSQGAGYYGYTF.